A single sample is the source of the 4 T cell receptor beta chains below, sequenced in a study of post-analysis software for immune sequencing data. General study findings and limits: Elevated frequency relative to controls characterized roughly five TRBV segments in patients, TRBV5-6, TRBV5-1 and TRBV20-1 among them.

Unique molecular identifiers featured in each of the TCR beta cDNA libraries. MiXCR, run by TCRdb on the PCR reads, gives a single entry per CDR3 protein. The table lists hundreds of thousands of distinct CDR3 sequences, roughly 29% of them singletons. No antigen is known for these receptors. Input material: blood. Source of these receptors: a girl aged 5 to 17 with multiple sclerosis.

This clonotype was counted between two and nine times. The CDR3 is CSAPGVAGIYEQYF. The CDR3 DNA is TGCAGTGCCCCCGGGGTAGCGGGGATCTACGAGCAGTACTTC. This chain connects TRBV20-1 to TRBJ2-5; TRBD2 matches 8 bases. The J call could be wrong; TRBJ2-7 is a better fit for the DNA end. Germline CDR1 is DFQATT and CDR2 is SNEGSKA (reference sequence). CDR3 length equals 14 residues.

This clonotype was detected a few times. This chain links TRBV11-1 with TRBJ1-4, with D possibly matching TRBD1 (5 bases). Deletions cut 8 bases from V and 4 bases from J, with 17 bases between. In germline, CDR1 is SGHAT, CDR2 FQDESV (reference sequence). The CDR3 has 15 amino acids. The CDR3 loop reads CASGRPGRSNEKLFF. The CDR3 bases are TGTGCCAGCGGACGACCGGGACGGAGTAATGAAAAACTGTTTTTT. Full variable domain (outside the CDR3, taken from reference TRBV11-1 and TRBJ1-4): EAEVAQSPRYKITEKSQAVAFWCDPISGHATLYWYRQILGQGPELLVQFQDESVVDDSQLPKDRFSAERLKGVDSTLKIQPAELGDSAMYLCASGRPGRSNEKLFFGSGTQLSVL.

This clonotype was found a few times. This chain's CDR3 is CSASGATGQPNSPLHF. CDR3 bases: TGCAGTGCTAGTGGGGCTACAGGGCAACCAAATTCACCCCTCCACTTT. The chain uses TRBV20-1 and TRBJ1-6; D possibly corresponds to TRBD1 (6 bases). The CDR3 runs 16 residues. Trimming took 3 bases from V and 7 from J, leaving 19 bases between them. Per the germline V gene, CDR1 is DFQATT and CDR2 is SNEGSKA (reference sequence).

In its sample, this clonotype was seen once. The chain combines TRBV29-1 with TRBJ2-2; the D call may be TRBD1 or TRBD2 (5 bases each). The CDR3 is 13 residues long. Germline V gives CDR1 SQVTM, CDR2 ANQGSEA. For the CDR3, the DNA is TGCGGTGGGGTGGGACGGAACACCGGGGAGCTGTTTTTT. Translation: CGGVGRNTGELFF.